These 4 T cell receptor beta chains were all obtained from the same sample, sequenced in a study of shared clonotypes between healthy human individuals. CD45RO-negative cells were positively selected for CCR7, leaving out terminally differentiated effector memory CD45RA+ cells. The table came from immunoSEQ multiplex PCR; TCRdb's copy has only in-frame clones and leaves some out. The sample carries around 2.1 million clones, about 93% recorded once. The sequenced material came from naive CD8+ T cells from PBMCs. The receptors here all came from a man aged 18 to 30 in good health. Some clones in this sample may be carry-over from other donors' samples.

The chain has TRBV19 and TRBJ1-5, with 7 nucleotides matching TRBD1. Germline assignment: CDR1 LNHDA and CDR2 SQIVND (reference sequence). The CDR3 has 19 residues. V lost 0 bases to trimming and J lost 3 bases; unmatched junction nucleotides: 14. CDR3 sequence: CASSIDAEKGQSFNQPQHF. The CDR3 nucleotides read TGTGCCAGTAGTATAGACGCGGAGAAGGGACAGAGTTTCAATCAGCCCCAGCATTTT.

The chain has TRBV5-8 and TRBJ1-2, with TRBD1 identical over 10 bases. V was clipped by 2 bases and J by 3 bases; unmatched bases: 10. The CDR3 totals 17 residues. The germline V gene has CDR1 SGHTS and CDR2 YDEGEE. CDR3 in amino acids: CASSFYSGTGEYYGYTF. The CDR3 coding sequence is TGTGCCAGCAGCTTTTATTCCGGGACAGGGGAATACTATGGCTACACCTTC. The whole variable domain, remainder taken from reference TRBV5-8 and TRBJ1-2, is EAGVTQSPTHLIKTRGQQATLRCSPISGHTSVYWYQQALGLGLQFLLWYDEGEERNRGNFPPRFSGRQFPNYSSELNVNALELEDSALYLCASSFYSGTGEYYGYTFGSGTRLTVV.

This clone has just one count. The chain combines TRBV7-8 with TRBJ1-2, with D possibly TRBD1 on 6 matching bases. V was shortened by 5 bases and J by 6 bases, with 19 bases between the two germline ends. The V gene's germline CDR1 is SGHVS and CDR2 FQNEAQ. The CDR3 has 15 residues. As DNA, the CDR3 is TGTGCCAGCAGCGACCGCTCACGGGGGGCCCATGGCTACACCTTC. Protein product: CASSDRSRGAHGYTF.

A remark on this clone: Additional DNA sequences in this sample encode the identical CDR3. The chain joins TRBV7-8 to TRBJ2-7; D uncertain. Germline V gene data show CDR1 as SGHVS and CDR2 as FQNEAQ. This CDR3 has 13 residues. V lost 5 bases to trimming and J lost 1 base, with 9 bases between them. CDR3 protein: CASSPPVSYEQYF. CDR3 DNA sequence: TGTGCCAGCAGCCCCCCGGTGTCCTACGAGCAGTACTTC.